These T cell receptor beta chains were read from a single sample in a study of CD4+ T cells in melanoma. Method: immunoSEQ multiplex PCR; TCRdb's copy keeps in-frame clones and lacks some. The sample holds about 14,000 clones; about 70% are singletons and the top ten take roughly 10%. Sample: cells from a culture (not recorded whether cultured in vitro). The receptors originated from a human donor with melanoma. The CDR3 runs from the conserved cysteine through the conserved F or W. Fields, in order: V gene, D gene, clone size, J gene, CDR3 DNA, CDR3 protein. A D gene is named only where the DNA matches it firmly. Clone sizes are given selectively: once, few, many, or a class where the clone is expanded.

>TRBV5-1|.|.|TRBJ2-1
TGCGCCAGCAGCGCCTCCCCGGTGCCCTTCCAAGCTGAGCAGTTCTTC
CASSASPVPFQAEQFF
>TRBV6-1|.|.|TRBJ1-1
TGTGCCAGCAGTGCCAAACTAAACTTAGAAGCTTTCTTT
CASSAKLNLEAFF
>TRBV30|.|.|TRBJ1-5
TGTGCCTGGAGTGAACCTCCCAACCAGCCCCAGCATTTT
CAWSEPPNQPQHF
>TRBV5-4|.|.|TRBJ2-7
TGTGCCAGCAGCCGCTCGGGGGACGAGCAGTACTTC
CASSRSGDEQYF
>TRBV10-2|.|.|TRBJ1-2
TGCGCCAGCAGCGATCCAGGGGATCGTGGCTACACCTTC
CASSDPGDRGYTF
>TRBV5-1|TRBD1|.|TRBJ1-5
TGCGCCAGCAGCTACAGGGGAAGCAATCAGCCCCAGCATTTT
CASSYRGSNQPQHF
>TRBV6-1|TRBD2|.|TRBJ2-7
TGTGCCAGCAACCGACTAGCGGGGGTTTACGAGCAGTACTTC
CASNRLAGVYEQYF
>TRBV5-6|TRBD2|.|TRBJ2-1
TGTGCCAGCAGCTTGGTCAGACTAGCGGGGGGGCGGCATGAGCAGTTCTTC
CASSLVRLAGGRHEQFF
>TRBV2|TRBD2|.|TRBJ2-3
TGTGCCAGCAGTGAAATGCGGGGGGGGCCCGCTACGCAGTATTTT
CASSEMRGGPATQYF
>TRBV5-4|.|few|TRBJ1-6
TGTGCCAGCAGCTTGGATGGGGGCTACTCACCCCTCCACTTT
CASSLDGGYSPLHF
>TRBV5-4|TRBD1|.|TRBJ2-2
TGTGCCAGCAGCTCACAGGGGGGCGGGGAGTCCGGGGAGCTGTTTTTT
CASSSQGGGESGELFF
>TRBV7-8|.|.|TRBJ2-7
TGTGCCAGCAGCCTGCTGGACTTGCCCTCCTACGAGCAGTACTTC
CASSLLDLPSYEQYF
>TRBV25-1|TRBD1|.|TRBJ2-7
TGTGCCAGCAGTGAATTTGACAGGGGAAACTCCTACGAGCAGTACTTC
CASSEFDRGNSYEQYF
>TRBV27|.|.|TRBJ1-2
TGTGCCAGCAGGAACAGGATCTATGGCTACACCTTC
CASRNRIYGYTF
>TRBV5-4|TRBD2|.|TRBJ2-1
TGTGCCAGCAGTCGGCCGGGACTAGACTTCAATGAGCAGTTCTTC
CASSRPGLDFNEQFF
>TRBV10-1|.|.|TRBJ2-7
TGCGCCAGCAGTGAGTCTGCCGCCCGAGAGCAGTACTTC
CASSESAAREQYF
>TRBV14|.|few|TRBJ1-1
TGTGCCAGCAGCCAACTGACAGGAGTGAACACTGAAGCTTTCTTT
CASSQLTGVNTEAFF
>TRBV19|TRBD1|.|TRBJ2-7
TGTGCCAGTAAACATGGACAGGGCACTTTTTCCGAGCAGTACTTC
CASKHGQGTFSEQYF
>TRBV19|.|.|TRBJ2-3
TGTGCCAGTAGTATAGTATGGCGGGGGCTTAGCACAGATACGCAGTATTTT
CASSIVWRGLSTDTQYF
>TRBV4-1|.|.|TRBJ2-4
TGCGCCAGCAGCCAAGCTGGGGGATTAGCCAAAAACATTCAGTACTTC
CASSQAGGLAKNIQYF
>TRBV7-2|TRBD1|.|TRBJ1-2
TGTGCCAGCAGCTTAGGATCAGGGGGACAGGGGGCTAACTATGGCTACACCTTC
CASSLGSGGQGANYGYTF
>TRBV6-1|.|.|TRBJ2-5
TGTGCCAGCAGTGGACGGAACGGAGAGACCCAGTACTTC
CASSGRNGETQYF
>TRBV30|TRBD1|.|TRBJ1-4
TGTGCCTGGAGTGTATGGGACAGGTTGGACGAAAAACTGTTTTTT
CAWSVWDRLDEKLFF
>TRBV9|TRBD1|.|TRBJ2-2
TGTGCCAGCAGTGAGGGACAGTCCCCCGGGGAGCTGTTTTTT
CASSEGQSPGELFF
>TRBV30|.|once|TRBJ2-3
TGTGCCTGGAGTTTAGGGGGGTATGGGACAGATACGCAGTATTTT
CAWSLGGYGTDTQYF
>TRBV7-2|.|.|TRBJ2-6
TGTGCCAGCAGCTTAAAAGAGACAGTAAGCTCTGGGGCCAACGTCCTGACTTTC
CASSLKETVSSGANVLTF
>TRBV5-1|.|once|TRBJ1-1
TGCGCCAGCAGCTTGAAAGCAGGCGTGAACACTGAAGCTTTCTTT
CASSLKAGVNTEAFF